These 19 T cell receptor beta chains were all obtained from the same sample, sequenced in a study of shared clonotypes between healthy human individuals. Assay used: immunoSEQ multiplex PCR; TCRdb lists only in-frame clones, some missing. The sample consists of hundreds of thousands of clones, around three quarters of them appearing once. Sequencing used PBMCs. The source of these receptors is a woman aged 40-49 years in good health. Some clones in this sample may be carry-over from other donors' samples.

Of note for this clone: One junction end disagrees with the germline gene, perhaps due to a read error. The chain uses TRBV30 and TRBJ2-3; 8 bases are shared with TRBD2. Germline loops: CDR1 GTSNPN, CDR2 SVGIG (reference sequence). The CDR3 extends over 13 amino acids. CDR3 nucleotide sequence: TGTGCCTGGACTTGGACTAGCAGAGATACGCAGTATTTT. Its translation is CAWTWTSRDTQYF.

This clone has only a few counts. The V and J genes are TRBV7-6 and TRBJ2-3; D not certain. The ends were cut back, 3 bases at V and 6 bases at J, with 10 bases in the middle. This CDR3 contains 13 residues. CDR1 is SGHVS, CDR2 FNYEAQ, per germline. The DNA of the CDR3 is TGTGCCAGCAGCTTGAGTAGAAAGGATACGCAGTATTTT. As protein: CASSLSRKDTQYF.

This clone was found once. The chain carries TRBV7-2 and TRBJ2-3; the match to TRBD2 covers 13 bases. The trim removed 2 bases at V and 6 bases at J, leaving 8 bases unmatched. The CDR3 has 17 residues. Per germline, CDR1 SGHTA and CDR2 FQGNSA. The CDR3: CASSLRLAGGSGDTQYF. CDR3 nucleotides: TGTGCCAGCAGCTTAAGACTAGCGGGAGGATCAGGGGATACGCAGTATTTT. Together with reference TRBV7-2 and TRBJ2-3, the CDR3 gives the full variable domain: GAGVSQSPSNKVTEKGKDVELRCDPISGHTALYWYRQSLGQGLEFLIYFQGNSAPDKSGLPSDRFSAERTGGSVSTLTIQRTQQEDSAVYLCASSLRLAGGSGDTQYFGPGTRLTVL.

Remarks on this clone: A read error may produce the germline difference seen at one junction end. The sample has other DNA sequences that encode this CDR3 too. The chain combines TRBV29-1 with TRBJ2-3; D perhaps matches TRBD1 (7 bases). Germline CDR1 is SQVTM and CDR2 is ANQGSEA. The CDR3 runs 14 residues. As DNA, the CDR3 is TGCAGCGTTGCTCAGGGGGGTAACACAGGTACGCAGTATTTT. Its protein product is CSVAQGGNTGTQYF.

The chain combines TRBV25-1 with TRBJ2-3, with D unclear. The CDR3 is made up of 13 amino acids. Trimming stripped 3 bases from V and 6 bases from J, with 10 bases between. Germline V gives CDR1 MGHDK, CDR2 SYGVNS. CDR3 region: CASSDSSRDTQYF. The CDR3 DNA follows: TGTGCCAGCAGTGATTCATCCCGGGATACGCAGTATTTT.

On this clone: Being one base from a much bigger clone, this may be a read error. This chain joins TRBV2 and TRBJ2-3; TRBD2 aligns across 14 bases. J gave up 4 bases and V 4 bases, and 1 base lay outside the gene matches. CDR3 length equals 15 residues. Per germline, CDR1 SNHLY and CDR2 FYNNEI. In nucleotides, the CDR3 is TGTGCCAGCAGTGGACTAGCGGGAGGGGCAGATACGCAGTATTTT. The encoded protein is CASSGLAGGADTQYF.

The J gene is TRBJ2-7, the V gene TRBV27, with 9 nucleotides matching TRBD1. In germline, CDR1 is MNHEY, CDR2 SMNVEV (reference sequence). The CDR3 loop spans 14 amino acids. Losses at the gene ends were 11 bases for V and 7 bases for J; bases not matched to a gene: 15. This CDR3 reads CASSPTGGVGEQYF. The CDR3 region has the DNA TGTGCCTCATCCCCTACAGGGGGCGTGGGGGAGCAGTACTTC.

The gene calls are TRBV27 and TRBJ2-4; D is possibly TRBD1 or TRBD2 (5 bases each). The length of the CDR3 is 13 residues. Germline CDR1 and CDR2: MNHEY and SMNVEV (reference sequence). Trimming stripped 4 bases from V and 7 bases from J, with 11 bases between. The CDR3 sequence is CASSWGRDNIQYF. CDR3 nucleotide sequence: TGTGCCAGCAGTTGGGGACGGGACAACATTCAGTACTTC.

This clone was counted only a few times. The genes are TRBV7-6 and TRBJ2-1; 9 bases fit TRBD2. With V trimmed by 1 base and J by 8 bases, 9 bases remained unmatched. The CDR3 runs 16 residues. The germline CDR1 and CDR2 sequences are SGHVS and FNYEAQ. The CDR3 here is CASSLVLAGGPHEQFF. Written as DNA, the CDR3 is TGTGCCAGCAGCTTAGTACTCGCGGGAGGGCCACATGAGCAGTTCTTC.

The chain joins TRBV6-6 to TRBJ1-4; no reliable D call. The CDR3 sequence is 12 residues long. In germline, CDR1 is MNHNY, CDR2 SVGAGI (reference sequence). The V end was cut by 7 bases, the J end by 7 bases, with 10 bases between. CDR3 in DNA: TGTGCCAGCACCTACAGCCCTGAAAAACTGTTTTTT. It translates to CASTYSPEKLFF.

The rearrangement uses TRBV5-6 and TRBJ2-2; maybe TRBD1 (6 bases). V was cut by 1 base and J by 3 bases, with 10 bases left in between. CDR1 and CDR2 from the germline V gene are SGHDT and YYEEEE. This CDR3 region has 15 residues. The CDR3 coding sequence is TGTGCCAGCAGCTTGCAGGGGAGTTACACCGGGGAGCTGTTTTTT. Translated, it gives CASSLQGSYTGELFF.

J is TRBJ2-1 and V is TRBV27, with 7 bases identical to TRBD2. V dropped 3 bases and J dropped 9; count of bases not matched to a gene: 5. The CDR3 is 13 amino acids. The germline gives CDR1 MNHEY, CDR2 SMNVEV (reference sequence). CDR3 sequence: CASSFASGGEQFF. The DNA of the CDR3 is TGTGCCAGCAGTTTCGCTAGCGGAGGTGAGCAGTTCTTC.

This clone has a handful of counts. The chain links TRBV7-9 to TRBJ1-2; no reliable D call. This CDR3 region has 12 residues. The V gene's germline CDR1 is SEHNR and CDR2 FQNEAQ (reference sequence). V was clipped by 4 bases and J by 4 bases, with 7 bases between them. CDR3 in amino acids: CASSSKFYGYTF. CDR3 coding DNA: TGTGCCAGCAGCTCGAAATTCTATGGCTACACCTTC. The full variable domain, rest sourced from reference TRBV7-9 and TRBJ1-2, is DTGVSQNPRHKITKRGQNVTFRCDPISEHNRLYWYRQTLGQGPEFLTYFQNEAQLEKSRLLSDRFSAERPKGSFSTLEIQRTEQGDSAMYLCASSSKFYGYTFGSGTRLTVV.

This clone was observed a single time. The chain joins TRBV7-2 to TRBJ2-1; D ambiguous. This CDR3 is 14 amino acids long. Germline loops: CDR1 SGHTA, CDR2 FQGNSA. V was clipped by 1 base and J by 6 bases, with 10 bases between them. CDR3 amino acids: CASSLGVTPNEQFF. The CDR3 region has the DNA TGTGCCAGCAGCTTAGGTGTGACACCCAATGAGCAGTTCTTC.

As concerns this clone: One end of the junction varies from germline; a read error may be responsible. The chain joins TRBV30 to TRBJ1-1, with D unclear. Germline CDR1 GTSNPN, CDR2 SVGIG (reference sequence). The CDR3 is 15 amino acids. The CDR3 nucleotides read TGTGCCTTGAGTGTAGGCCCTCAACTTAACACTGAAGCTTTCTTT. Amino acids: CALSVGPQLNTEAFF.

V and J are TRBV2 and TRBJ2-7, with 8 nucleotides matching TRBD1. V shed 3 bases, J shed 0 bases, and the junction held 4 bases outside the gene matches. The CDR3 spans 15 residues. The germline CDR1 and CDR2 sequences are SNHLY and FYNNEI. The CDR3 DNA follows: TGTGCCAGCAGTGACGGACAGGGAGACTCCTACGAGCAGTACTTC. Residues: CASSDGQGDSYEQYF.

As for this clone: Because the CDR3 is missing its conserved closing phenylalanine or tryptophan, this is likely a read error. The rearrangement uses TRBV30 and TRBJ2-7; 8 nucleotides agree with TRBD2. Germline lookup yields CDR1 GTSNPN and CDR2 SVGIG (reference sequence). This CDR3 is built from 12 residues. V trimming: 0 bases; J trimming: 10 bases; junction bases outside the gene matches: 5. The CDR3 region has the DNA TGTGCCTGGAGTGTACGGGGGGGGCCCCAGTACCTC. Protein sequence: CAWSVRGGPQYL.

A word on this clone: A far larger clone is one nucleotide away, so this likely arose from a read error. This CDR3 is also generated by other DNA sequences in the sample. The V and J genes are TRBV6-1 and TRBJ2-7, with D possibly matching TRBD2 (5 bases). The germline CDR1 and CDR2 sequences are MNHNS and SASEGT. Trimming stripped 5 bases from V and 0 bases from J, with 14 bases between. This CDR3 has 15 residues. CDR3 nucleotides: TGTGCCAGCAGTCCCCGTCGTGGAGGCTCCTACGAGCAGTACTTC. It codes for CASSPRRGGSYEQYF.

This clone is a singleton in its sample. V and J are TRBV7-3 and TRBJ2-3; no definite D call. The CDR3 extends over 17 amino acids. V dropped 5 bases and J dropped 1 base, with 19 bases sitting between them. Germline-derived CDR1 and CDR2 are SGHTA and FQGTGA. CDR3 nucleotides: TGTGCCAGCAGCCCGTCTAGTTCCGCTGAACGCACAGATACGCAGTATTTT. This translates into CASSPSSSAERTDTQYF.